The source of this TCR beta chain is a study of T cells expressing NK-cell markers. Overall study findings and caveats: Four of the donors also had these clonotypes leading their CD3+CD56-NKG2C+ fraction.

TCRdb reprocessed the 5' RACE reads, with one entry per CDR3 protein and no DNA. The table lists 200,000 to 300,000 distinct CDR3 sequences. Note on this clonotype: Its antigen is still unknown.

Looked up from germline, CDR1 is SGHRS and CDR2 is YFSETQ. This CDR3 has 15 residues. The V and J genes are TRBV5-1 and TRBJ2-5; no DNA is available, so the TRBD1 call from TCRdb remains unchecked. Sequencing input: blood T cells: a sorted CD56 or NKG2C T cell subset, CD4+ or CD8+ T cells, or bulk PBMC T cells (not recorded which). The receptor comes from a man younger than 35 in good health. The CDR3 reads CASSGTDRPEETQYF.